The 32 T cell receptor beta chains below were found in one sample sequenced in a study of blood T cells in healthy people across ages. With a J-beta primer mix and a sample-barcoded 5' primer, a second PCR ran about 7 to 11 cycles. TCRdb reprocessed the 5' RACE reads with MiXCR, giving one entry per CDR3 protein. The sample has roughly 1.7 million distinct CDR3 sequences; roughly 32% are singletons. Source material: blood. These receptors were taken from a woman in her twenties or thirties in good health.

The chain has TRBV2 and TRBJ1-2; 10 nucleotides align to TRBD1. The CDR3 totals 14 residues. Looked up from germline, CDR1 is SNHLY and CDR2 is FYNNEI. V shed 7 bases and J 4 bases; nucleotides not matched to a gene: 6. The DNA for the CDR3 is TGTGCCAGCACTTCTGGGACAGGGGCCTATGGCTACACCTTC. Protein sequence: CASTSGTGAYGYTF.

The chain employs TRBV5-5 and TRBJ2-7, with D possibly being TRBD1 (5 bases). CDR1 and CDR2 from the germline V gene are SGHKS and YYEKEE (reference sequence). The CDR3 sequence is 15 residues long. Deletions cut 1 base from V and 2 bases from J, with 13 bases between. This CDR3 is CASSLQWGGPYEQYF. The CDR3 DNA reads TGTGCCAGCAGCTTGCAATGGGGCGGCCCCTACGAGCAGTACTTC.

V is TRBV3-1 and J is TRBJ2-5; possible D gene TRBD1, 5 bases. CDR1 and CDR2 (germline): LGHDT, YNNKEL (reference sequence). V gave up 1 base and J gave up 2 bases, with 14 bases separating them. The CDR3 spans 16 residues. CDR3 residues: CASSQAGRDRQETQYF. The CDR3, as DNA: TGTGCCAGCAGCCAAGCGGGCAGGGATCGACAAGAGACCCAGTACTTC.

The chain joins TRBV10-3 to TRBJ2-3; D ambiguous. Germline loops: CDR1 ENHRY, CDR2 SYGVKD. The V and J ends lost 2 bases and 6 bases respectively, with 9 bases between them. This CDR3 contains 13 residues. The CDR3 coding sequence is TGTGCCATCAGTGAGCTCGATGAGGATACGCAGTATTTT. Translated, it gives CAISELDEDTQYF.

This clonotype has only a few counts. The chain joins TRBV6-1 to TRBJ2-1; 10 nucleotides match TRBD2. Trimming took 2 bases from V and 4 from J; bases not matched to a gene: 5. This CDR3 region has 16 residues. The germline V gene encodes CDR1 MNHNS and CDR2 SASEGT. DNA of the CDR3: TGTGCCAGCAGTGAACTGACTAGCGGGCTTTACAATGAGCAGTTCTTC. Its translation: CASSELTSGLYNEQFF.

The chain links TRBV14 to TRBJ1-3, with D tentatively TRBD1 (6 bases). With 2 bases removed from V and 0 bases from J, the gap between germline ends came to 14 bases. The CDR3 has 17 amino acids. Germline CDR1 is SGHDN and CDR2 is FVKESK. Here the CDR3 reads CASSQLGAFTSGNTIYF. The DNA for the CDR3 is TGTGCCAGCAGCCAACTGGGGGCGTTCACCTCTGGAAACACCATATATTTT.

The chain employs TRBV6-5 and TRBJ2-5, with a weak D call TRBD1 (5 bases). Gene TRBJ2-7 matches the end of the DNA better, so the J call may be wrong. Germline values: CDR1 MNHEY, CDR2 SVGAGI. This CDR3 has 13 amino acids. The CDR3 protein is CASSVPGSDEQYF. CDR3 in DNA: TGTGCCAGCAGTGTTCCAGGGTCGGACGAGCAGTACTTC.

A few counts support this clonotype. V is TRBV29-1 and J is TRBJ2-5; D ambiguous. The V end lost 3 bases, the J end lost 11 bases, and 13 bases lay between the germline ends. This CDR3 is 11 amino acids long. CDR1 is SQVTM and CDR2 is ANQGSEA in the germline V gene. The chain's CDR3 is CSVEIVSGQYF. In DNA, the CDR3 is TGCAGCGTTGAGATAGTTTCCGGGCAGTACTTC.

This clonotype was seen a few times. The CDR3 DNA reads as TGTGCCAGCAGCACATGGGACAGGGGCGGTATCTACGAGCAGTACTTC. Protein: CASSTWDRGGIYEQYF. V gene TRBV7-9 combines with J gene TRBJ2-7; TRBD1 matches at 10 bases. This CDR3 has 16 residues. Germline CDR1 reads SEHNR; CDR2 reads FQNEAQ (reference sequence). J lost 3 bases, V lost 5 bases, and 10 bases had no gene match.

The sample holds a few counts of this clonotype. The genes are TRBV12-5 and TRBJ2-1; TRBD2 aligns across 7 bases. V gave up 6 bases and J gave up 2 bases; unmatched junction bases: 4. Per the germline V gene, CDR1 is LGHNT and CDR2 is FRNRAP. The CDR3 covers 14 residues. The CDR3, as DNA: TGTGCTAGTGGAATGGGGGGGACCTACAATGAGCAGTTCTTC. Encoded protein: CASGMGGTYNEQFF.

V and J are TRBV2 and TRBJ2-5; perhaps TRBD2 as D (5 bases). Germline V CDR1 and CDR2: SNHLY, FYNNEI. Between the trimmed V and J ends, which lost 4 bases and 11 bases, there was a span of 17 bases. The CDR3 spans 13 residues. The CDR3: CASSAGFLSQQYF. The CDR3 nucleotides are TGTGCCAGCAGTGCGGGGTTCCTCTCCCAGCAGTACTTC.

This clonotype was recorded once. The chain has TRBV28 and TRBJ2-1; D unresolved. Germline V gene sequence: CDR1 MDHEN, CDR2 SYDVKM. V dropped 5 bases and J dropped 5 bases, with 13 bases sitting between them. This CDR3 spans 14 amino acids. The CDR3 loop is CASSPQWLDNEQFF. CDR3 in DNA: TGTGCCAGCAGTCCCCAGTGGCTGGACAATGAGCAGTTCTTC.

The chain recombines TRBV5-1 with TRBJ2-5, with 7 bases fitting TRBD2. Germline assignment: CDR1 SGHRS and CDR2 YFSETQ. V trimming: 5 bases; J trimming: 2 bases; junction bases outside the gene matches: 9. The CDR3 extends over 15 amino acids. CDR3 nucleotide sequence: TGCGCCAGCAGGATCGGGGGAGGGCAGCAAGAGACCCAGTACTTC. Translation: CASRIGGGQQETQYF.

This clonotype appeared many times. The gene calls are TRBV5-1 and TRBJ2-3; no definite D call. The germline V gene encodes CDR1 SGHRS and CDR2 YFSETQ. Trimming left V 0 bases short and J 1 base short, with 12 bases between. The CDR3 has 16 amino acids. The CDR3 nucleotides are TGCGCCAGCAGCTTGGCGACGGCGCATGGCACAGATACGCAGTATTTT. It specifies CASSLATAHGTDTQYF.

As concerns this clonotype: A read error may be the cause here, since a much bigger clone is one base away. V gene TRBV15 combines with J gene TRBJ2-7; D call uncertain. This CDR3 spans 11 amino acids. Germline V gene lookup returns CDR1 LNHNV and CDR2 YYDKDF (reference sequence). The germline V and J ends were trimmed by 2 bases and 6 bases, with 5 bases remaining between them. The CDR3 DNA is TGTGCCACCAGCAGAAGACGCGAGCAGTACTTC. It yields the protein CATSRRREQYF.

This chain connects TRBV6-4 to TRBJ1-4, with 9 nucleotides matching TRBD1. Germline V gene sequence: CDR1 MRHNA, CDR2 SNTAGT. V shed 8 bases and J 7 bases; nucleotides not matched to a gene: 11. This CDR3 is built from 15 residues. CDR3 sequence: CASGRTGERGEKLFF. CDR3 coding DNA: TGTGCCAGCGGGAGGACAGGGGAGCGGGGTGAAAAACTGTTTTTT.

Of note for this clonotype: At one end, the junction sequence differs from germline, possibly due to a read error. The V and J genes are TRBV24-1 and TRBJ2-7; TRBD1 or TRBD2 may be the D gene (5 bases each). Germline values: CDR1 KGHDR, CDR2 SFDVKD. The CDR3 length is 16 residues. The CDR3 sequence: CVTSDQGPKLTYEQYF. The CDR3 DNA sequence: TGTGTCACCAGTGATCAGGGACCAAAACTAACCTACGAGCAGTACTTC.

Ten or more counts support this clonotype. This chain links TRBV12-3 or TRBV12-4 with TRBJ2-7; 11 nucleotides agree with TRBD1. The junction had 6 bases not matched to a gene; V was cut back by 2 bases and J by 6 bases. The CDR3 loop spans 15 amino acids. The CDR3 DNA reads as TGTGCCAGCAGTTTAAAAGGGACAGGGGGAGGCGAGCAGTACTTC. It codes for CASSLKGTGGGEQYF.

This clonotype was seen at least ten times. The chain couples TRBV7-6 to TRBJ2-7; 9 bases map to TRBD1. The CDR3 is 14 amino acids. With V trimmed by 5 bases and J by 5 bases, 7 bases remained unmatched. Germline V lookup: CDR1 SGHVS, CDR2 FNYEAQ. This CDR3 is CASSQTGGEHEQYF. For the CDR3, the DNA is TGTGCCAGCAGCCAGACAGGGGGTGAGCACGAGCAGTACTTC.

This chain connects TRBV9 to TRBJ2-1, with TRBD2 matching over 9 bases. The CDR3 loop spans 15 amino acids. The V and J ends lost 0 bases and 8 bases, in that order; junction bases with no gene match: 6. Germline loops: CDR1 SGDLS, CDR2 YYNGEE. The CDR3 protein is CASSVGAGGGDEQFF. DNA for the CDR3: TGTGCCAGCAGCGTAGGAGCGGGGGGTGGGGATGAGCAGTTCTTC.

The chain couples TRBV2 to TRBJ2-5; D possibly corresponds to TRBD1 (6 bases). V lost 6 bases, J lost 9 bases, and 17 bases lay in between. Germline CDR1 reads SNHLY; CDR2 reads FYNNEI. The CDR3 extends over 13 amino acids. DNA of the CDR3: TGTGCCAGCAGGAGGGACACTTCAGCGGCCCAGTACTTC. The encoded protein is CASRRDTSAAQYF.

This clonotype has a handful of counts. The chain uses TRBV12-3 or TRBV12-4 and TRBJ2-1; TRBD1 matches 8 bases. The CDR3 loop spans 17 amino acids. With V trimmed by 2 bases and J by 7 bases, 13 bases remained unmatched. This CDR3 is CASSLPATGDPSNEQFF. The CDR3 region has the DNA TGTGCCAGCAGTTTACCTGCGACAGGGGACCCTAGTAATGAGCAGTTCTTC.

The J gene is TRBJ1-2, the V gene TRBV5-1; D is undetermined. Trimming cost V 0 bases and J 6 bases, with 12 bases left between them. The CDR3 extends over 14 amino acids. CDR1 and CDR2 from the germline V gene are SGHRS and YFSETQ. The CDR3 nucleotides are TGCGCCAGCAGCTTGGCCGCGTCGGGAAATGGCTACACCTTC. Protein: CASSLAASGNGYTF.

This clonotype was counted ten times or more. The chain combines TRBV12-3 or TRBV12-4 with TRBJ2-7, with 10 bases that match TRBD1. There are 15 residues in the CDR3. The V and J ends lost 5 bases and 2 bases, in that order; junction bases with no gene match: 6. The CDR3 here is CASSASGTGAYEQYF. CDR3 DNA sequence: TGTGCCAGCAGTGCCTCCGGGACAGGGGCCTACGAGCAGTACTTC.

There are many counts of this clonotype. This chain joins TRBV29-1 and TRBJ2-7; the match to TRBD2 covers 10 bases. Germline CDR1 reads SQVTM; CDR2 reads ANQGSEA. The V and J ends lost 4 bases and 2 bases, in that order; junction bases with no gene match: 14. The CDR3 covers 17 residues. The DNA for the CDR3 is TGCAGCGTTGTGGGACCGGCAGGACTAGCGGACACCTACGAGCAGTACTTC. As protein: CSVVGPAGLADTYEQYF.

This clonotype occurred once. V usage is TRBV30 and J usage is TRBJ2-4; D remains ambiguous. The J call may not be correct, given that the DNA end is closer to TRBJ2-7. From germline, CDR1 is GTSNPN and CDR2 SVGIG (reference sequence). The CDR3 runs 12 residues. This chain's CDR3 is CAWSPDRIEQYF. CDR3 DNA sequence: TGTGCCTGGAGTCCCGATCGAATCGAGCAGTACTTC.

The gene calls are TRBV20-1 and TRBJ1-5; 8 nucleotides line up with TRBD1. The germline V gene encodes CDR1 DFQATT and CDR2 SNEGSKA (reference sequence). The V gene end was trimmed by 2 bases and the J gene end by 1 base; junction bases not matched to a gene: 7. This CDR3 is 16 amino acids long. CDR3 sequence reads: CSARYQGAGSNQPQHF. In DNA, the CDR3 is TGCAGTGCTAGATACCAGGGGGCAGGGAGCAATCAGCCCCAGCATTTT.

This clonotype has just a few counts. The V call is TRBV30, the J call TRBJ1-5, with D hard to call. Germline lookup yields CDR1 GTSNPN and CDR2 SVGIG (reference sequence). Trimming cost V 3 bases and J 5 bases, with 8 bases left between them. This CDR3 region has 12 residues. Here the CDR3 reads CAWSGVHQPQHF. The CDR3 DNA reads TGTGCCTGGAGCGGGGTCCATCAGCCCCAGCATTTT.

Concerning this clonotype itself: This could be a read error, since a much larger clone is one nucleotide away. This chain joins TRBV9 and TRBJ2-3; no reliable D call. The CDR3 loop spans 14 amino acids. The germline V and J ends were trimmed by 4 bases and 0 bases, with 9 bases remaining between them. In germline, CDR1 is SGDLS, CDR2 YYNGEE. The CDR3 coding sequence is TGTGCCAGCAGCATAACTGGTAGCACAGATACGCAGTATTTT. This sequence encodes CASSITGSTDTQYF.

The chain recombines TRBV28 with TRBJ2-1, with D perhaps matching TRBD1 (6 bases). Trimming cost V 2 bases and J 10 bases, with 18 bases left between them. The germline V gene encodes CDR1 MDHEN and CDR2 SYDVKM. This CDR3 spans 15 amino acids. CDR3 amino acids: CASSLDRPGPAEQFF. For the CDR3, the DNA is TGTGCCAGCAGTTTAGACAGGCCGGGGCCGGCCGAGCAGTTCTTC.

The CDR3 sequence: CASSQVWGADSPLHF. The CDR3 DNA sequence: TGTGCCAGCAGCCAAGTTTGGGGAGCGGATTCACCCCTCCACTTT. The chain links TRBV3-1 to TRBJ1-6; no clear D. V was pared by 1 base and J by 8 bases, with 12 bases between. CDR1 is LGHDT and CDR2 is YNNKEL in the germline V gene (reference sequence). The CDR3 totals 15 residues.

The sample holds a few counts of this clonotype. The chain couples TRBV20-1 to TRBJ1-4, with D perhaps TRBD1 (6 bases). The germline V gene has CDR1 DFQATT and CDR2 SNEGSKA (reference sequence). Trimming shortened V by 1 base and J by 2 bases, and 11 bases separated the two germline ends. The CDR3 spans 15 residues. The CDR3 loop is CSARVGDRTNEKLFF. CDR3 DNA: TGCAGTGCTAGAGTCGGAGACAGGACTAATGAAAAACTGTTTTTT.